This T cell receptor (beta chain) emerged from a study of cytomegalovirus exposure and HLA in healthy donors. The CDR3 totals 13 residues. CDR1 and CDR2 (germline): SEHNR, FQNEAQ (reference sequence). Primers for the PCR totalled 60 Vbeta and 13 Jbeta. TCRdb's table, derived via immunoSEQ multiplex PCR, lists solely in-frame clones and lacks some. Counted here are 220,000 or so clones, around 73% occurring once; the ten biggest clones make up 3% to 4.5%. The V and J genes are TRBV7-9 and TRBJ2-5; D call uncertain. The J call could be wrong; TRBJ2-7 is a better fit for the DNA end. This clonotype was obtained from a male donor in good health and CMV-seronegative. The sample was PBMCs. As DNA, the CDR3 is TGTGCCAGCAGCGGTTATAGCCTCTACGAGCAGTACTTC. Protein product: CASSGYSLYEQYF.